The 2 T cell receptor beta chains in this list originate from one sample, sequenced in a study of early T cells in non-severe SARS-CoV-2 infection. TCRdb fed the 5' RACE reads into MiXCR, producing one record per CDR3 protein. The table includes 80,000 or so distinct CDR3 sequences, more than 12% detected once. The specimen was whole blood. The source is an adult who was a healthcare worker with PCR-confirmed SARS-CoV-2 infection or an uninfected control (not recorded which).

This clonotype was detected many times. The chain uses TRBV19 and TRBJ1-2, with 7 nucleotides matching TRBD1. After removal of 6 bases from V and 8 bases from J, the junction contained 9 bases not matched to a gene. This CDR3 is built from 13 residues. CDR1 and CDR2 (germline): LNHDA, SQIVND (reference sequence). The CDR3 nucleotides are TGTGCCAGTAGAAGTGGACAGGCGACCGGCTACACCTTC. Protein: CASRSGQATGYTF.

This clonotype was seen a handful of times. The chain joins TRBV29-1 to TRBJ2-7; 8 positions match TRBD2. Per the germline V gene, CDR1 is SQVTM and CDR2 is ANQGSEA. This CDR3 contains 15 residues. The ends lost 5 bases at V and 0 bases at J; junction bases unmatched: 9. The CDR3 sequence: CSVLKLAGTSYEQYF. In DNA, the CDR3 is TGCAGCGTTTTAAAGCTAGCGGGCACCTCCTACGAGCAGTACTTC.